These 3 T cell receptor beta chains came from one sample sequenced in a study of blood T cell repertoires in COVID-19 (dated by TCRdb to 2020 to 2022). The method behind the library was the immunoSEQ multiplex PCR assay. The clones in this table, taken by TCRdb from immuneACCESS, are in-frame only. Not every clone is retained; where verified, under half of the shortfall comes from an unresolved V gene, and the cause of the rest is unknown. This sample holds around 300,000 clones; 70% to 90% were observed only once. More than 9.5% of the sample is taken by the ten largest. What was sequenced was peripheral blood. All receptors come from a woman between 65 and 79 years old with acute or convalescent COVID-19.

The chain uses TRBV6-5 and TRBJ2-5; tentatively, D is TRBD1 (5 bases). Germline V gene data show CDR1 as MNHEY and CDR2 as SVGAGI. The V end was cut by 6 bases, the J end by 3 bases, with 17 bases between. The CDR3 is 15 residues long. CDR3 region: CASSTGVATKETQYF. The CDR3 bases are TGTGCCAGCAGCACAGGTGTGGCCACAAAAGAGACCCAGTACTTC.

The V gene is TRBV5-1, the J gene TRBJ2-2; TRBD1 agrees at 7 bases. CDR3 length: 14 residues. Germline V CDR1 and CDR2: SGHRS, YFSETQ. The junction had 4 bases not matched to a gene; V was cut back by 4 bases and J by 4 bases. CDR3 in DNA: TGCGCCAGCAGCAGGGGGCGCGGCACCGGGGAGCTGTTTTTT. It yields the protein CASSRGRGTGELFF.

The table lists this clone with a count of one. The rearrangement links TRBV3-1 (or the pseudogene TRBV3-2) to TRBJ1-1; the D gene is possibly TRBD1 (6 bases). The germline gives CDR1 LGHDT, CDR2 YNNKEL (reference sequence). Between the trimmed V and J ends, which lost 1 base and 3 bases, there was a span of 9 bases. This CDR3 region has 14 residues. CDR3 amino acids: CASSQVGGYTEAFF. Written as DNA, the CDR3 is TGTGCCAGCAGCCAAGTAGGGGGATACACTGAAGCTTTCTTT.